The 27 T cell receptor beta chains below come from one sample, sequenced in a study of T-cell reconstitution after alpha-beta-depleted transplantation in children. Unique molecular identifiers tagged the TCRbeta library. TCRdb processed the PCR reads anew with MiXCR; each CDR3 protein has one entry. In the table there are about 610,000 distinct CDR3 sequences, over 25% of which are singletons. This specimen was PBMCs, taken before TCRalphabeta/CD19-depleted stem cell transplant. Receptor source: a boy in the first two years of life with Wiskott-Aldrich syndrome, due to receive a stem cell transplant.

The rearrangement links TRBV6-5 to TRBJ2-1; D remains unclear. The CDR3 is made up of 14 amino acids. The V gene lost 5 bases and the J gene lost 2 bases, with 10 bases spanning the gap. Per the germline V gene, CDR1 is MNHEY and CDR2 is SVGAGI. The CDR3 nucleotides read TGTGCCAGCAGTCACGACTTAACCTACAATGAGCAGTTCTTC. The encoded protein is CASSHDLTYNEQFF.

On this clonotype itself: At one end, the junction sequence differs from germline, possibly due to a read error. The rearrangement joins TRBV20-1 to TRBJ2-5; tentatively, D is TRBD1 (5 bases). Germline CDR1 reads DFQATT; CDR2 reads SNEGSKA (reference sequence). The CDR3 is 12 amino acids. The CDR3 loop is CSALTDQETQSF. The CDR3 DNA reads TGCAGTGCTCTGACAGACCAAGAGACCCAGTCCTTC.

The rearrangement links TRBV5-1 to TRBJ2-2; D not certain. V was trimmed by 1 base and J by 0 bases, leaving 10 bases between them. Germline V gene sequence: CDR1 SGHRS, CDR2 YFSETQ. The CDR3 has 16 amino acids. The DNA of the CDR3 is TGCGCCAGCAGCTTGTCGGGCGGTGCGAACACCGGGGAGCTGTTTTTT. This codes for CASSLSGGANTGELFF.

CDR3 loop: CASSLAVLAGDNEQFF. The CDR3 nucleotides are TGTGCCAGCAGTTTAGCCGTACTAGCGGGAGATAATGAGCAGTTCTTC. This rearrangement joins TRBV12-3 or TRBV12-4 to TRBJ2-1; TRBD2 agrees at 11 bases. There are 16 residues in the CDR3. J lost 7 bases, V lost 0 bases, and 5 bases had no gene match.

This chain joins TRBV5-1 and TRBJ2-2, with a tentative D call TRBD1 (5 bases). The CDR3 is made up of 15 amino acids. Germline CDR1 is SGHRS and CDR2 is YFSETQ. V was pared by 1 base and J by 4 bases, with 11 bases between. The CDR3 region has the DNA TGCGCCAGCAGCTTGTTGGCAGGGTCCACCGGGGAGCTGTTTTTT. This codes for CASSLLAGSTGELFF.

The rearrangement uses TRBV6-1 and TRBJ2-5; 8 bases map to TRBD1. Germline CDR1 is MNHNS and CDR2 is SASEGT. The CDR3 is 15 residues long. Germline trimming cut 4 bases from V and 6 bases from J; bases unmatched to any gene: 10. CDR3 DNA: TGTGCCAGCAGTGGTCTGGGACAGGCTGGGAAGACCCAGTACTTC. Residues: CASSGLGQAGKTQYF.

The chain recombines TRBV20-1 with TRBJ2-2, with 9 bases lining up with TRBD2. The CDR3 extends over 16 amino acids. Germline V gene lookup returns CDR1 DFQATT and CDR2 SNEGSKA (reference sequence). V lost 3 bases and J lost 6; bases outside the gene matches: 11. In DNA form, the CDR3 reads TGCAGTGCTAGTCGGCCGGCGGGAGGGCCTTCCGGGGAGCTGTTTTTT. Translated: CSASRPAGGPSGELFF.

Only a few counts were recorded for this clonotype. The chain combines TRBV28 with TRBJ2-7; the D is unclear. Trimming took 10 bases from V and 5 from J, leaving 9 bases between them. There are 10 residues in the CDR3. CDR1 is MDHEN, CDR2 SYDVKM, per germline. CDR3 sequence: CATRQNEQYF. In DNA, the CDR3 is TGTGCCACCCGCCAGAACGAGCAGTACTTC.

This clonotype occurred a few times. The chain couples TRBV29-1 to TRBJ2-7; a possible D gene is TRBD2 (5 bases). The V end was cut by 4 bases, the J end by 2 bases, with 12 bases between. Germline V lookup: CDR1 SQVTM, CDR2 ANQGSEA. The CDR3 totals 13 residues. This CDR3 is CSVGELGTYEQYF. In nucleotides, the CDR3 is TGCAGCGTTGGGGAACTAGGAACCTACGAGCAGTACTTC.

The J gene is TRBJ1-1, the V gene TRBV5-5; D gene unclear. The CDR3 is made up of 13 amino acids. V dropped 4 bases and J dropped 1 base, with 8 bases sitting between them. CDR1 is SGHKS and CDR2 is YYEKEE in the germline V gene (reference sequence). The CDR3 spells CASSVWTNTEAFF. The CDR3 DNA follows: TGTGCCAGCAGCGTATGGACGAACACTGAAGCTTTCTTT.

The chain links TRBV28 to TRBJ2-1, with D possibly matching TRBD2 (5 bases). The germline V gene has CDR1 MDHEN and CDR2 SYDVKM. V lost 2 bases and J lost 15, with 14 bases in between. The CDR3 contains 12 residues. CDR3 region: CASSLSGDPRFF. The CDR3 bases are TGTGCCAGCAGTTTAAGCGGAGACCCCCGGTTCTTC.

V is TRBV11-2 and J is TRBJ2-3, with 10 bases lining up with TRBD2. V dropped 8 bases and J dropped 4; count of bases not matched to a gene: 9. The CDR3 has 15 residues. The V gene's germline CDR1 is SGHAT and CDR2 FQNNGV. The CDR3 DNA follows: TGTGCCAGCGGCGGTAGCGGGAGGATCGCAGATACGCAGTATTTT. It is translated as CASGGSGRIADTQYF.

This clonotype has only a few counts. The chain carries TRBV3-1 and TRBJ2-1, with 9 positions matching TRBD2. This CDR3 contains 13 residues. Germline V CDR1 and CDR2: LGHDT, YNNKEL (reference sequence). The V and J ends lost 4 bases and 15 bases, in that order; junction bases with no gene match: 10. CDR3 residues: CASSLRLAGYAFF. The CDR3 DNA reads as TGTGCCAGCAGCCTCCGTCTAGCGGGATATGCGTTCTTC.

The chain uses TRBV5-1 and TRBJ2-1; the D is unclear. V lost 4 bases and J 7 bases, leaving 9 bases between the germline ends. Germline-derived CDR1 and CDR2 are SGHRS and YFSETQ. The CDR3 loop spans 12 amino acids. CDR3 sequence (DNA): TGCGCCAGCAGCGTGCAGCGAAATGAGCAGTTCTTC. It specifies CASSVQRNEQFF.

CDR3 protein: CDPPLSGGLDNEQFF. Written as DNA, the CDR3 is TGTGACCCACCATTAAGCGGGGGACTCGACAATGAGCAGTTCTTC. V usage is TRBV19 and J usage is TRBJ2-1, with 8 bases matching TRBD2. This CDR3 spans 15 amino acids. The germline CDR1 and CDR2 sequences are LNHDA and SQIVND (reference sequence).

This chain links TRBV9 with TRBJ2-3, with D perhaps TRBD2 (6 bases). Germline CDR1 reads SGDLS; CDR2 reads YYNGEE. The CDR3 contains 14 residues. V was trimmed by 4 bases and J by 2 bases, leaving 11 bases between them. The CDR3 DNA is TGTGCCAGCAGCCACCGGGACTTCACAGATACGCAGTATTTT. This encodes CASSHRDFTDTQYF.

This clonotype came up a few times. DNA for the CDR3: TGTGCCAGCAGTTACTGGAGCGACCTAACAACTGAGCAGTTCTTC. This translates into CASSYWSDLTTEQFF. V gene TRBV6-5 combines with J gene TRBJ2-1; D remains ambiguous. The CDR3 is 15 amino acids. V lost 1 base and J 9 bases, leaving 16 bases between the germline ends. The V gene's germline CDR1 is MNHEY and CDR2 SVGAGI.

This clonotype was seen more than once but under ten times. The chain has TRBV5-5 and TRBJ2-1; 9 nucleotides align to TRBD2. V lost 6 bases to trimming and J lost 3 bases; unmatched junction nucleotides: 7. The germline V gene has CDR1 SGHKS and CDR2 YYEKEE (reference sequence). The CDR3 extends over 15 amino acids. The CDR3 sequence is CASNRAGGLYNEQFF. The CDR3 bases are TGTGCCAGCAATCGAGCGGGAGGACTCTACAATGAGCAGTTCTTC.

The chain combines TRBV12-3 or TRBV12-4 with TRBJ2-7; no definite D call. V was trimmed by 4 bases and J by 3 bases, leaving 13 bases between them. CDR3 length equals 14 residues. Here the CDR3 reads CASSSLFLDYEQYF. DNA of the CDR3: TGTGCCAGCAGTTCCCTTTTTCTCGACTACGAGCAGTACTTC.

The gene calls are TRBV3-1 and TRBJ2-3, with 8 bases aligning to TRBD1. After removal of 4 bases from V and 0 bases from J, the junction contained 9 bases not matched to a gene. The CDR3 spans 17 residues. Per the germline V gene, CDR1 is LGHDT and CDR2 is YNNKEL (reference sequence). The CDR3 bases are TGTGCCAGCAGCCGACTCGGGACAGGTACTAGCACAGATACGCAGTATTTT. Translation gives CASSRLGTGTSTDTQYF.

This clonotype has more than one count but fewer than ten. The chain carries TRBV6-4 and TRBJ2-5; 10 bases line up with TRBD1. The germline gives CDR1 MRHNA, CDR2 SNTAGT. The CDR3 spans 15 residues. V shed 5 bases, J shed 5 bases, and the junction held 8 bases outside the gene matches. CDR3 nucleotide sequence: TGTGCCAGCAGTCCGACAGGGGGCCAGAGGGAGACCCAGTACTTC. It translates to CASSPTGGQRETQYF.

This chain connects TRBV19 to TRBJ2-1; no reliable D call. V lost 2 bases and J 0 bases, leaving 11 bases between the germline ends. CDR1 is LNHDA and CDR2 is SQIVND in the germline V gene (reference sequence). This CDR3 spans 16 amino acids. As DNA, the CDR3 is TGTGCCAGTAGTATATCTGGCATAATCTCCTACAATGAGCAGTTCTTC. Protein: CASSISGIISYNEQFF.

The chain carries TRBV18 and TRBJ2-7; D unresolved. V was clipped by 3 bases and J by 2 bases, with 14 bases between them. This CDR3 is 15 amino acids long. From germline, CDR1 is KGHSH and CDR2 LQKENI. CDR3 sequence reads: CASSPKCRDTYEQYF. The DNA of the CDR3 is TGTGCCAGCTCACCTAAGTGTCGTGACACCTACGAGCAGTACTTC.

There are many counts of this clonotype. The chain combines TRBV5-1 with TRBJ2-1; no clear D gene. This CDR3 contains 16 residues. CDR1 SGHRS and CDR2 YFSETQ come from the germline V gene. V was cut by 0 bases and J by 0 bases, with 10 bases left in between. CDR3 region: CASSLAPESSYNEQFF. DNA for the CDR3: TGCGCCAGCAGCTTGGCCCCGGAAAGCTCCTACAATGAGCAGTTCTTC.

The gene calls are TRBV12-3 or TRBV12-4 and TRBJ2-3; the D gene could be TRBD1 or TRBD2 (7 bases each). The CDR3 totals 15 residues. V was pared by 6 bases and J by 4 bases, with 17 bases between. CDR3 region: CASRGGQGGADTQYF. The CDR3 nucleotides read TGTGCCAGCAGGGGAGGGCAGGGGGGAGCAGATACGCAGTATTTT.

The chain joins TRBV7-9 to TRBJ2-1; 9 positions agree with TRBD1. CDR1 is SEHNR and CDR2 is FQNEAQ in the germline V gene (reference sequence). The CDR3 covers 16 residues. The J segment lost 9 bases and the V segment lost 0 bases, leaving 9 bases of the junction unmatched. The DNA for the CDR3 is TGTGCCAGCAGCTTAGCGCAAGGGACAGGGTCCGGTGAGCAGTTCTTC. Its translation is CASSLAQGTGSGEQFF.

The gene calls are TRBV24-1 and TRBJ1-1; no clear D. Germline V CDR1 and CDR2: KGHDR, SFDVKD. The CDR3 sequence is 15 residues long. V was clipped by 2 bases and J by 6 bases, with 15 bases between them. The CDR3 DNA is TGTGCCACCAGTGATTACCGGGAATCGGGCTCTGAAGCTTTCTTT. It encodes CATSDYRESGSEAFF.